One and the same sample provided the 16 T cell receptor beta chains below, sequenced in a study of cytomegalovirus exposure and HLA in healthy donors. Use of 60 Vbeta and 13 Jbeta primers characterized the PCR. The assay was immunoSEQ multiplex PCR, and TCRdb's table has in-frame clones only and misses some. This table holds 90,000 to 150,000 clones, about 81% found once. The specimen was PBMCs. These receptor sequences come from a woman in her forties in good health and CMV-seropositive.

This clone has just one count. The chain combines TRBV9 with TRBJ1-1; D is undetermined. The CDR3 spans 14 residues. V lost 0 bases and J lost 4, with 10 bases in between. Germline V lookup: CDR1 SGDLS, CDR2 YYNGEE. In nucleotides, the CDR3 is TGTGCCAGCAGCGTAGCGGGTGTCAGCACTGAAGCTTTCTTT. Translation gives CASSVAGVSTEAFF.

V is TRBV13 and J is TRBJ1-1; D may be TRBD1 (6 bases). V lost 6 bases and J 1 base, leaving 9 bases between the germline ends. The CDR3 runs to 13 residues. CDR1 is PRHDT and CDR2 is FYEKMQ in the germline V gene (reference sequence). The CDR3 loop reads CASSETGNTEAFF. The CDR3 DNA reads as TGTGCCAGCAGTGAGACAGGGAACACTGAAGCTTTCTTT.

V is TRBV30 and J is TRBJ1-2; possibly TRBD1 for D (5 bases). The germline CDR1 and CDR2 sequences are GTSNPN and SVGIG (reference sequence). CDR3 length equals 13 residues. With 5 bases removed from V and 4 bases from J, the gap between germline ends came to 14 bases. The CDR3 DNA sequence: TGTGCCTGGTCCAGGGTGAGTGGCTATGGCTACACCTTC. Translating it yields CAWSRVSGYGYTF.

The V and J genes are TRBV5-4 and TRBJ2-3; D gene unclear. In germline, CDR1 is SGHNT, CDR2 YYREEE (reference sequence). Trimming pared 4 bases from V and 0 bases from J, leaving 3 bases between. This CDR3 spans 12 amino acids. In DNA, the CDR3 is TGTGCCAGCAGCCTTAGCACAGATACGCAGTATTTT. It yields the protein CASSLSTDTQYF.

This clone was found once. Other DNA sequences in the same sample also yield this CDR3. V and J are TRBV7-9 and TRBJ2-7, with D perhaps matching TRBD1 (5 bases). This CDR3 spans 13 amino acids. Germline CDR1 reads SEHNR; CDR2 reads FQNEAQ (reference sequence). The V end lost 4 bases, the J end lost 1 base, and 8 bases lay between the germline ends. The CDR3 here is CASSSGNSYEQYF. In DNA form, the CDR3 reads TGTGCCAGCAGCTCAGGGAATTCCTACGAGCAGTACTTC.

V gene TRBV4-1 combines with J gene TRBJ2-3; 9 positions agree with TRBD2. The CDR3 has 16 residues. With 0 bases clipped from V and 4 bases from J, the junction kept 5 bases outside the gene matches. Germline V gene data show CDR1 as MGHRA and CDR2 as YSYEKL. In nucleotides, the CDR3 is TGCGCCAGCAGCCAAGATAGGGCGGGGGGGTCAGATACGCAGTATTTT. It yields the protein CASSQDRAGGSDTQYF.

The V gene is TRBV29-1, the J gene TRBJ2-3, with D possibly matching TRBD2 (6 bases). Trimming shortened V by 5 bases and J by 4 bases, and 13 bases separated the two germline ends. This CDR3 region has 13 residues. Germline values: CDR1 SQVTM, CDR2 ANQGSEA. CDR3 bases: TGCAGCGTTACGGGGGACTTGGCAGATACGCAGTATTTT. Encoded protein: CSVTGDLADTQYF.

V is TRBV10-3 and J is TRBJ2-5; 7 bases are shared with TRBD2. The CDR3 extends over 14 amino acids. From germline, CDR1 is ENHRY and CDR2 SYGVKD. V gave up 3 bases and J gave up 3 bases; unmatched junction bases: 4. CDR3 in amino acids: CAISDSGGKETQYF. DNA of the CDR3: TGTGCCATCAGTGACTCCGGGGGGAAAGAGACCCAGTACTTC.

The gene calls are TRBV19 and TRBJ2-1; TRBD2 matches at 10 bases. Germline values: CDR1 LNHDA, CDR2 SQIVND (reference sequence). Unmatched junction bases numbered 3, after V lost 3 bases and J lost 4 bases. There are 15 residues in the CDR3. The CDR3 bases are TGTGCCAGTAGTATCGAACTAGCGGGATACAATGAGCAGTTCTTC. It translates to CASSIELAGYNEQFF.

This clone was counted only a few times. The rearrangement joins TRBV10-3 to TRBJ2-1; 13 bases agree with TRBD2. The CDR3 is 17 residues long. J gave up 4 bases and V 5 bases, and 8 bases lay outside the gene matches. CDR1 is ENHRY and CDR2 is SYGVKD in the germline V gene. The CDR3 DNA follows: TGTGCCATCAGTTTCTCCGGGACTAGCGGGATTTACAATGAGCAGTTCTTC. As protein: CAISFSGTSGIYNEQFF.

The chain joins TRBV7-9 to TRBJ1-1, with D maybe TRBD1 (5 bases). V shed 1 base and J shed 6 bases, with 21 bases lying between them. The CDR3 sequence is 17 residues long. The germline V gene has CDR1 SEHNR and CDR2 FQNEAQ (reference sequence). This chain's CDR3 is CASSLGIPGRYGAEAFF. The CDR3 bases are TGTGCCAGCAGCTTAGGTATTCCAGGGAGGTATGGCGCTGAAGCTTTCTTT.

The chain links TRBV7-3 to TRBJ2-2; the match to TRBD2 covers 9 bases. CDR1 is SGHTA, CDR2 FQGTGA, per germline. With 1 base clipped from V and 5 bases from J, the junction kept 5 bases outside the gene matches. This CDR3 is 16 amino acids long. The CDR3 region has the DNA TGTGCCAGCAGCTTAAGTCCAGCGGGGGGAACCGGGGAGCTGTTTTTT. It encodes CASSLSPAGGTGELFF. Full variable domain (missing parts from reference TRBV7-3 and TRBJ2-2): GAGVSQTPSNKVTEKGKYVELRCDPISGHTALYWYRQSLGQGPEFLIYFQGTGAADDSGLPNDRFFAVRPEGSVSTLKIQRTERGDSAVYLCASSLSPAGGTGELFFGEGSRLTVL.

This chain connects TRBV7-8 to TRBJ2-7; 7 bases agree with TRBD1. Germline V gives CDR1 SGHVS, CDR2 FQNEAQ. V lost 4 bases and J lost 0; bases outside the gene matches: 0. This CDR3 has 13 amino acids. The CDR3 protein is CASSWDSSYEQYF. CDR3 DNA: TGTGCCAGCAGCTGGGACAGCTCCTACGAGCAGTACTTC.

This sequence joins TRBV7-9 and TRBJ2-6; D gene unclear. The CDR3 length is 18 residues. Germline values: CDR1 SEHNR, CDR2 FQNEAQ (reference sequence). V was clipped by 0 bases and J by 0 bases, with 12 bases between them. CDR3 nucleotide sequence: TGTGCCAGCAGCTTAGCGCTCGGAACGGGCTCTGGGGCCAACGTCCTGACTTTC. It is translated as CASSLALGTGSGANVLTF.

The chain has TRBV9 and TRBJ2-5; 9 bases match TRBD2. The V gene end was trimmed by 0 bases and the J gene end by 1 base; junction bases not matched to a gene: 4. The germline V gene encodes CDR1 SGDLS and CDR2 YYNGEE. The CDR3 spans 16 residues. CDR3: CASSVEAGGSQETQYF. The DNA for the CDR3 is TGTGCCAGCAGCGTAGAAGCGGGGGGCAGCCAAGAGACCCAGTACTTC.

The chain recombines TRBV19 with TRBJ2-7; D not certain. Trimming took 5 bases from V and 0 from J, leaving 8 bases between them. CDR1 and CDR2 from the germline V gene are LNHDA and SQIVND (reference sequence). The CDR3 loop spans 13 amino acids. CDR3 loop: CASSPYASYEQYF. CDR3 in DNA: TGTGCCAGTAGTCCCTACGCCTCCTACGAGCAGTACTTC.